One and the same sample provided the 26 T cell receptor beta chains below, sequenced in a study of T cell repertoires in cytomegalovirus infection. TCRdb itself ran the reads through MiXCR, one entry per CDR3 protein. The top ten clones hold roughly 18% of a sample with fewer than 250,000 distinct CDR3 sequences, roughly 23% of them seen once. The sample was CD8+ T cells from PBMCs. Receptor source: a human donor in good health (CMV status not recorded). Some clones in this sample may be carry-over from other donors' samples.

This clonotype was picked up many times. The chain carries TRBV5-1 and TRBJ2-7; the D call may be TRBD1 or TRBD2 (5 bases each). The CDR3 loop spans 15 amino acids. Trimming took off 4 bases at V and 0 bases at J, with 14 bases between the two ends. The germline gives CDR1 SGHRS, CDR2 YFSETQ. This CDR3 is CASSLWGIDSYEQYF. In DNA, the CDR3 is TGCGCCAGCAGCCTGTGGGGGATTGACTCCTACGAGCAGTACTTC.

Points on this clonotype: One junction end disagrees with the germline gene, perhaps due to a read error. The V and J genes are TRBV7-6 and TRBJ2-1, with TRBD2 matching over 12 bases. The CDR3 spans 16 residues. Germline V lookup: CDR1 SGHVS, CDR2 FNYEAQ. The CDR3 here is CASSLASSGGANVQFF. The CDR3 DNA reads TGTGCCAGCAGCTTAGCGTCTAGCGGGGGGGCAAATGTGCAGTTCTTC.

The chain uses TRBV2 and TRBJ2-5, with 13 bases identical to TRBD2. This CDR3 is 15 amino acids long. The germline V gene has CDR1 SNHLY and CDR2 FYNNEI. V was clipped by 6 bases and J by 1 base; unmatched bases: 2. The DNA for the CDR3 is TGTGCCAGCAGCGGACTAGCGGGAGCCCAAGAGACCCAGTACTTC. This encodes CASSGLAGAQETQYF.

This clonotype was detected only a few times. V is TRBV5-4 and J is TRBJ2-2; tentatively, D is TRBD2 (5 bases). The CDR3 loop spans 14 amino acids. The germline V gene has CDR1 SGHNT and CDR2 YYREEE (reference sequence). V shed 4 bases and J shed 6 bases, with 13 bases lying between them. This CDR3 is CASSADPGAGELFF. CDR3 DNA sequence: TGTGCCAGCAGCGCGGACCCCGGGGCCGGGGAGCTGTTTTTT.

This clonotype was counted many times. CDR3 coding DNA: TGTGCCAGCAGTTCCTCGGTAGCTGCCTACAATGAGCAGTTCTTC. It translates to CASSSSVAAYNEQFF. V gene TRBV12-3 or TRBV12-4 combines with J gene TRBJ2-1; D is unresolved. V was trimmed by 4 bases and J by 2 bases, leaving 12 bases between them. The CDR3 has 15 residues.

The chain recombines TRBV7-9 with TRBJ2-5; D unclear. CDR3 size: 12 residues. Trimming removed 1 base from V and 4 bases from J, with 4 bases in between. Germline CDR1 is SEHNR and CDR2 is FQNEAQ (reference sequence). The CDR3 loop reads CASSLDSETQYF. Here the CDR3 DNA reads TGTGCCAGCAGCTTAGATTCAGAGACCCAGTACTTC.

This sequence joins TRBV12-3 or TRBV12-4 and TRBJ2-3, with 13 bases lining up with TRBD2. The CDR3 covers 16 residues. The trim removed 5 bases at V and 2 bases at J, leaving 4 bases unmatched. CDR3 region: CASSRGTSGITDTQYF. CDR3 in DNA: TGTGCCAGCAGTCGCGGGACTAGCGGGATCACAGATACGCAGTATTTT.

This clonotype was recorded at least ten times. The rearrangement uses TRBV30 and TRBJ2-7; 8 nucleotides match TRBD1. J was trimmed by 6 bases and V by 3 bases; bases with no gene match: 13. Germline-derived CDR1 and CDR2 are GTSNPN and SVGIG (reference sequence). This CDR3 spans 15 amino acids. The CDR3 region has the DNA TGTGCCTGGAGCCACCTCCGGGACAGGTCCCCCGAGCAGTACTTC. It is translated as CAWSHLRDRSPEQYF.

This clonotype was recorded at least ten times. V usage is TRBV28 and J usage is TRBJ2-7, with D possibly TRBD2 on 5 matching bases. CDR1 is MDHEN and CDR2 is SYDVKM in the germline V gene. Deletions cut 3 bases from V and 3 bases from J, with 15 bases between. This CDR3 has 15 amino acids. As DNA, the CDR3 is TGTGCCAGCAGTTTTCCTCGGGCTAGCATCTACGAGCAGTACTTC. Encoded protein: CASSFPRASIYEQYF. Based on the CDR3 plus reference TRBV28 and TRBJ2-7, the full variable domain is DVKVTQSSRYLVKRTGEKVFLECVQDMDHENMFWYRQDPGLGLRLIYFSYDVKMKEKGDIPEGYSVSREKKERFSLILESASTNQTSMYLCASSFPRASIYEQYFGPGTRLTVT.

This clonotype was recorded at least ten times. The chain recombines TRBV20-1 with TRBJ2-2; D is unclear. Trimming shortened V by 7 bases and J by 0 bases, and 6 bases separated the two germline ends. The CDR3 is 12 residues long. Germline V CDR1 and CDR2: DFQATT, SNEGSKA (reference sequence). CDR3 amino acids: CSGTTNTGELFF. The CDR3 DNA reads as TGCAGTGGTACAACGAACACCGGGGAGCTGTTTTTT.

This clonotype was seen a few times. The chain employs TRBV12-3 or TRBV12-4 and TRBJ2-1; no firm D call. The V end was cut by 7 bases, the J end by 2 bases, with 12 bases between. The CDR3 covers 14 residues. The CDR3 reads CASTPRTPYNEQFF. The CDR3 DNA reads as TGTGCCAGCACCCCCAGGACCCCCTACAATGAGCAGTTCTTC.

This clonotype occurred a few times. The rearrangement links TRBV11-2 to TRBJ2-7, with TRBD2 matching over 7 bases. CDR1 is SGHAT and CDR2 is FQNNGV in the germline V gene. The CDR3 contains 15 residues. Losses at the gene ends were 3 bases for V and 2 bases for J; bases not matched to a gene: 7. The chain's CDR3 is CASSLAAGETYEQYF. In DNA, the CDR3 is TGTGCCAGCAGCTTGGCGGCGGGGGAGACCTACGAGCAGTACTTC. Full variable domain (remainder filled in from reference TRBV11-2 and TRBJ2-7): EAGVAQSPRYKIIEKRQSVAFWCNPISGHATLYWYQQILGQGPKLLIQFQNNGVVDDSQLPKDRFSAERLKGVDSTLKIQPAKLEDSAVYLCASSLAAGETYEQYFGPGTRLTVT.

The CDR3 bases are TGCAGCGTTGGTAGGGCCGGGGCCAACGTCCTGACTTTC. Translation: CSVGRAGANVLTF. V is TRBV29-1 and J is TRBJ2-6, with D hard to call. The CDR3 is made up of 13 amino acids. Germline V gene data show CDR1 as SQVTM and CDR2 as ANQGSEA. Trimming removed 4 bases from V and 4 bases from J, with 8 bases in between.

V and J are TRBV6-6 and TRBJ2-5, with D hard to call. In germline, CDR1 is MNHNY, CDR2 SVGAGI (reference sequence). This CDR3 has 14 residues. V was cut by 0 bases and J by 1 base, with 6 bases left in between. This CDR3 reads CASSYSDPQETQYF. The CDR3 region has the DNA TGTGCCAGCAGTTACTCGGACCCCCAAGAGACCCAGTACTTC.

This clonotype has a handful of counts. This rearrangement joins TRBV12-3 or TRBV12-4 to TRBJ1-6; D possibly corresponds to TRBD1 (6 bases). Deletions cut 3 bases from V and 6 bases from J, with 9 bases between. This CDR3 is 14 amino acids long. CDR3 DNA: TGTGCCAGCAGTTTGGGGGCAAGTAATTCACCCCTCCACTTT. It is translated as CASSLGASNSPLHF.

This clonotype was seen more than once but under ten times. The chain joins TRBV20-1 to TRBJ1-1, with D possibly being TRBD1 (5 bases). CDR3 length: 13 residues. Germline V lookup: CDR1 DFQATT, CDR2 SNEGSKA (reference sequence). Trimming took off 0 bases at V and 6 bases at J, with 11 bases between the two ends. CDR3 coding DNA: TGCAGTGCTAGAGATTGGGGAGGGGCTGAAGCTTTCTTT. Translation: CSARDWGGAEAFF.

The V call is TRBV20-1, the J call TRBJ2-7, with D hard to call. Trimming took 0 bases from V and 6 from J, leaving 18 bases between them. CDR1 is DFQATT and CDR2 is SNEGSKA in the germline V gene (reference sequence). The CDR3 is 15 amino acids. The CDR3 DNA sequence: TGCAGTGCTAGAGATCTGGACGGCGGAGTGGGCGAGCAGTACTTC. Protein sequence: CSARDLDGGVGEQYF.

This chain joins TRBV4-2 and TRBJ2-2, with 11 nucleotides matching TRBD2. Germline CDR1 is LGHNA and CDR2 is YNFKEQ. V gave up 1 base and J gave up 2 bases; unmatched junction bases: 6. The CDR3 has 18 residues. The CDR3 protein is CASSQGVGLADNTGELFF. The CDR3 DNA sequence: TGTGCCAGCAGCCAAGGAGTGGGACTAGCGGACAACACCGGGGAGCTGTTTTTT.

This clonotype was seen more than once but under ten times. The chain employs TRBV6-2 or TRBV6-3 and TRBJ2-2, with a tentative D call TRBD1 (6 bases). V lost 6 bases to trimming and J lost 6 bases, with 14 bases between them. CDR3 length equals 14 residues. Germline loops: CDR1 MNHEY, CDR2 SVGEGT. CDR3 region: CASSLQGVSGELFF. DNA of the CDR3: TGTGCCAGCAGCCTACAGGGAGTGTCCGGGGAGCTGTTTTTT.

In its sample, this clonotype was seen a few times. The V and J genes are TRBV28 and TRBJ2-5; 10 bases map to TRBD1. The CDR3 contains 18 residues. Germline-derived CDR1 and CDR2 are MDHEN and SYDVKM. The J segment lost 3 bases and the V segment lost 3 bases, leaving 13 bases of the junction unmatched. CDR3 coding DNA: TGTGCCAGCAGTTTCGACCCGGCGGACAGGGGGATCGAAGAGACCCAGTACTTC. Protein sequence: CASSFDPADRGIEETQYF.

The J gene is TRBJ1-3, the V gene TRBV25-1; the D is unclear. V was shortened by 1 base and J by 0 bases, with 13 bases between the two germline ends. This CDR3 has 17 residues. The V gene's germline CDR1 is MGHDK and CDR2 SYGVNS. The CDR3 nucleotides are TGTGCCAGCAGTGAATGGGTGGAGGCAAGCTCTGGAAACACCATATATTTT. This codes for CASSEWVEASSGNTIYF.

This clonotype occurred a few times. The chain employs TRBV2 and TRBJ1-2; D ambiguous. V dropped 7 bases and J dropped 5 bases, with 11 bases sitting between them. The CDR3 has 12 residues. Germline lookup yields CDR1 SNHLY and CDR2 FYNNEI. The CDR3 loop is CASMWQTYGYTF. CDR3 in DNA: TGTGCCAGCATGTGGCAGACATATGGCTACACCTTC.

This clonotype was recorded a few times. As DNA, the CDR3 is TGTGCCAGCAGCTTAGGCGGGGGCCTTTACAATGAGCAGTTCTTC. Translated: CASSLGGGLYNEQFF. This rearrangement joins TRBV5-6 to TRBJ2-1; D might be TRBD2 (7 bases). The germline CDR1 and CDR2 sequences are SGHDT and YYEEEE. Trimming removed 2 bases at V and 4 bases at J, with 13 bases between. This CDR3 has 15 amino acids. The whole variable domain, filled in from reference TRBV5-6 and TRBJ2-1, reads DAGVTQSPTHLIKTRGQQVTLRCSPKSGHDTVSWYQQALGQGPQFIFQYYEEEERQRGNFPDRFSGHQFPNYSSELNVNALLLGDSALYLCASSLGGGLYNEQFFGPGTRLTVL.

There are many counts of this clonotype. V usage is TRBV7-9 and J usage is TRBJ1-2; 10 nucleotides align to TRBD1. This CDR3 region has 14 residues. The J segment lost 2 bases and the V segment lost 3 bases, leaving 0 bases of the junction unmatched. The V gene's germline CDR1 is SEHNR and CDR2 FQNEAQ (reference sequence). The CDR3 nucleotides are TGTGCCAGCAGCTTGGGACAGGGGAACTATGGCTACACCTTC. Its protein product is CASSLGQGNYGYTF.

This chain connects TRBV6-5 to TRBJ2-2; maybe TRBD2 (5 bases). The germline gives CDR1 MNHEY, CDR2 SVGAGI. The CDR3 length is 16 residues. Trimming removed 2 bases at V and 6 bases at J, with 16 bases between. The CDR3 reads CASSYLEVEVAGELFF. In nucleotides, the CDR3 is TGTGCCAGCAGTTACCTGGAGGTGGAGGTAGCCGGGGAGCTGTTTTTT.

This clonotype has more than one count but fewer than ten. The V gene is TRBV14, the J gene TRBJ2-7; D ambiguous. This CDR3 is 12 amino acids long. Trimming left V 1 base short and J 3 bases short, with 4 bases between. Germline V lookup: CDR1 SGHDN, CDR2 FVKESK. CDR3 sequence reads: CASSQGFYEQYF. The CDR3 nucleotides read TGTGCCAGCAGCCAAGGGTTCTACGAGCAGTACTTC.